The 24 T cell receptor beta chains in this list originate from one sample, sequenced in a study of T cells after yellow fever vaccination. A single record per CDR3 protein comes from TCRdb applying MiXCR to the 5' RACE reads. The repertoire holds 620,000 or so distinct CDR3 sequences, less than 20% seen once, with around a sixth in the top ten. Specimen: PBMCs, collected roughly 5 days after the first yellow fever vaccination. Receptors originate from a man younger than 30 who received the YFV17D yellow fever vaccine.

The chain joins TRBV7-6 to TRBJ2-7; maybe TRBD2 (5 bases). Germline lookup yields CDR1 SGHVS and CDR2 FNYEAQ. CDR3 length equals 12 residues. Trimming left V 5 bases short and J 7 bases short, with 12 bases between. The DNA of the CDR3 is TGTGCCAGCAGCACCGACACGGGGGAGCAGTACGTC. Translation: CASSTDTGEQYV.

The CDR3 sequence: CASSSLGGYTF. CDR3 in DNA: TGTGCCAGCAGTTCCCTCGGAGGCTACACCTTC. V gene TRBV6-2 or TRBV6-3 combines with J gene TRBJ1-2; D unresolved. There are 11 residues in the CDR3. The V and J ends lost 4 bases and 8 bases respectively, with 8 bases between them. Germline loops: CDR1 MNHEY, CDR2 SVGEGT.

This clonotype has more than one count but fewer than ten. This chain links TRBV19 with TRBJ2-1; 12 nucleotides line up with TRBD2. V shed 6 bases and J 3 bases; nucleotides not matched to a gene: 0. The V gene's germline CDR1 is LNHDA and CDR2 SQIVND (reference sequence). The CDR3 has 14 residues. CDR3 DNA sequence: TGTGCCAGTAGACTAGCGGGGGGCTACAATGAGCAGTTCTTC. This encodes CASRLAGGYNEQFF.

The V gene is TRBV5-1, the J gene TRBJ1-1; a possible D gene is TRBD1 (5 bases). V was cut by 0 bases and J by 12 bases, with 21 bases left in between. There are 15 residues in the CDR3. From germline, CDR1 is SGHRS and CDR2 YFSETQ. The CDR3 DNA reads TGCGCCAGCAGCTTGGCTTCGTTTGAGACAGCCCCATCTTTCTTT. This sequence encodes CASSLASFETAPSFF.

This sequence joins TRBV4-2 and TRBJ1-2; 7 bases align to TRBD1. Germline CDR1 reads LGHNA; CDR2 reads YNFKEQ. V lost 4 bases, J lost 0 bases, and 8 bases stayed unmatched. The length of the CDR3 is 16 residues. The CDR3 nucleotides are TGTGCCAGCAGCCCCCTGGACAGGAGAACTAACTATGGCTACACCTTC. Its translation is CASSPLDRRTNYGYTF.

This chain uses TRBV7-2 with TRBJ2-3, with 11 bases identical to TRBD1. Germline V gene lookup returns CDR1 SGHTA and CDR2 FQGNSA. This CDR3 is built from 16 residues. Trimming took 5 bases from V and 5 from J; bases not matched to a gene: 9. The CDR3, as DNA: TGTGCCAGCAGCCCCCGGACAGGGGGCTTGGGAGATACGCAGTATTTT. Its translation is CASSPRTGGLGDTQYF.

Here the CDR3 reads CANRGQEQDGYTF. Written as DNA, the CDR3 is TGCGCCAACAGAGGCCAGGAACAAGATGGCTACACCTTC. The chain links TRBV5-1 to TRBJ1-2, with no clear D. Trimming took off 9 bases at V and 6 bases at J, with 18 bases between the two ends. The CDR3 totals 13 residues. CDR1 SGHRS and CDR2 YFSETQ come from the germline V gene.

This clonotype appeared many times. V usage is TRBV5-1 and J usage is TRBJ2-5, with D uncertain. Germline assignment: CDR1 SGHRS and CDR2 YFSETQ. CDR3 size: 14 residues. The V end lost 0 bases, the J end lost 1 base, and 7 bases lay between the germline ends. CDR3 residues: CASSLGQIQETQYF. The CDR3, as DNA: TGCGCCAGCAGCTTGGGGCAAATCCAAGAGACCCAGTACTTC.

The chain recombines TRBV30 with TRBJ2-7, with 9 bases lining up with TRBD1. The V segment lost 3 bases and the J segment 4 bases; nucleotides outside the gene matches: 7. CDR1 and CDR2 (germline): GTSNPN, SVGIG (reference sequence). This CDR3 is built from 14 residues. The CDR3 DNA is TGTGCCTGGAGGGGGACAGGGCTTAGGTACGAGCAGTACTTC. Translating gives CAWRGTGLRYEQYF.

The table lists this clonotype with a few counts. The J gene is TRBJ2-5, the V gene TRBV5-1; D is undetermined. CDR1 is SGHRS, CDR2 YFSETQ, per germline. Between the trimmed V and J ends, which lost 0 bases and 5 bases, there was a span of 11 bases. CDR3 size: 14 residues. CDR3 loop: CASSLGTAEETQYF. The CDR3 DNA sequence: TGCGCCAGCAGCTTGGGGACGGCCGAGGAGACCCAGTACTTC.

The rearrangement uses TRBV15 and TRBJ1-1; no reliable D call. Trimming stripped 9 bases from V and 3 bases from J, with 8 bases between. This CDR3 spans 11 amino acids. Per germline, CDR1 LNHNV and CDR2 YYDKDF (reference sequence). CDR3 DNA sequence: TGTGCCACTGAACTGGACACTGAAGCTTTCTTT. Its translation is CATELDTEAFF.

This clonotype was observed many times. The chain has TRBV18 and TRBJ2-2; D gene unclear. Trimming took 2 bases from V and 0 from J, leaving 13 bases between them. CDR1 and CDR2 from the germline V gene are KGHSH and LQKENI. The CDR3 is made up of 17 amino acids. The CDR3 nucleotides are TGTGCCAGCTCACCAAAGACCTGGGAAGCGAACACCGGGGAGCTGTTTTTT. Translated, it gives CASSPKTWEANTGELFF.

The V call is TRBV12-5, the J call TRBJ1-3, with D hard to call. Trimming removed 5 bases at V and 4 bases at J, with 18 bases between. This CDR3 comprises 16 residues. The V gene's germline CDR1 is LGHNT and CDR2 FRNRAP. CDR3 sequence: CASGQLLAGRGNTIYF. Written as DNA, the CDR3 is TGTGCTAGTGGTCAACTATTGGCCGGACGGGGAAACACCATATATTTT.

This chain joins TRBV18 and TRBJ2-1; 10 bases match TRBD1. The germline V gene has CDR1 KGHSH and CDR2 LQKENI. The trim removed 3 bases at V and 14 bases at J, leaving 10 bases unmatched. The CDR3 is 14 residues long. Written as DNA, the CDR3 is TGTGCCAGCTCACCGCTTACCGGGACAGGGGATGAGTTCTTC. Encoded protein: CASSPLTGTGDEFF.

The CDR3 here is CATSSEGVYTEAFF. The CDR3 DNA is TGTGCCACCAGCAGCGAAGGGGTATACACTGAAGCTTTCTTT. The chain uses TRBV15 and TRBJ1-1; a possible D gene is TRBD1 (5 bases). Germline values: CDR1 LNHNV, CDR2 YYDKDF (reference sequence). Trimming left V 3 bases short and J 3 bases short, with 11 bases between. This CDR3 is 14 amino acids long.

This clonotype has a handful of counts. The J gene is TRBJ1-5, the V gene TRBV6-2 or TRBV6-3, with D perhaps matching TRBD1 (5 bases). The V end was cut by 2 bases, the J end by 7 bases, with 12 bases between. Germline V gives CDR1 MNHEY, CDR2 SVGEGT. The CDR3 totals 14 residues. The CDR3 spells CASSYAGLNQPQHF. The CDR3 DNA reads TGTGCCAGCAGTTACGCAGGGTTGAACCAGCCCCAGCATTTT.

This clonotype was counted only a few times. The chain combines TRBV20-1 with TRBJ2-7; TRBD2 agrees at 9 bases. V lost 4 bases to trimming and J lost 0 bases; unmatched junction nucleotides: 10. The CDR3 spans 16 residues. CDR1 DFQATT and CDR2 SNEGSKA come from the germline V gene (reference sequence). Here the CDR3 DNA reads TGCAGTGCTATCGGAACTAGCGGGCGGAGCTCCTACGAGCAGTACTTC. Translation: CSAIGTSGRSSYEQYF.

The genes are TRBV14 and TRBJ2-1; the match to TRBD2 covers 13 bases. V was clipped by 4 bases and J by 10 bases; unmatched bases: 7. The germline V gene encodes CDR1 SGHDN and CDR2 FVKESK. The CDR3 totals 15 residues. This chain's CDR3 is CASSRALAGGQEQFF. The CDR3 DNA reads as TGTGCCAGCAGCCGGGCACTAGCGGGGGGGCAAGAGCAGTTCTTC.

The chain is built from TRBV7-2 and TRBJ2-5; 11 nucleotides align to TRBD2. The CDR3 extends over 14 amino acids. Per germline, CDR1 SGHTA and CDR2 FQGNSA. With V trimmed by 6 bases and J by 5 bases, 5 bases remained unmatched. CDR3 sequence: CASRRGLAVETQYF. The CDR3 coding sequence is TGTGCCAGCAGGCGGGGACTAGCGGTGGAGACCCAGTACTTC.

This rearrangement joins TRBV12-3 or TRBV12-4 to TRBJ2-3; the D is unclear. Trimming took off 6 bases at V and 4 bases at J, with 11 bases between the two ends. This CDR3 comprises 13 residues. CDR3: CASSFQMSDTQYF. In DNA, the CDR3 is TGTGCCAGCAGCTTCCAGATGTCAGATACGCAGTATTTT.

This clonotype was recorded a few times. This rearrangement joins TRBV30 to TRBJ1-2; 7 bases align to TRBD1. The J segment lost 4 bases and the V segment lost 1 base, leaving 0 bases of the junction unmatched. In germline, CDR1 is GTSNPN, CDR2 SVGIG (reference sequence). The length of the CDR3 is 12 residues. The CDR3 is CAWSGQGYGYTF. CDR3 bases: TGTGCCTGGAGTGGACAGGGCTATGGCTACACCTTC.

This clonotype was counted between two and nine times. The gene calls are TRBV7-2 and TRBJ1-5, with D tentatively TRBD1 (6 bases). The CDR3 contains 14 residues. V gave up 4 bases and J gave up 7 bases, with 14 bases separating them. CDR1 and CDR2 from the germline V gene are SGHTA and FQGNSA. CDR3: CASSSLGGGQPQHF. The CDR3 coding sequence is TGTGCCAGCAGCTCCCTCGGGGGCGGGCAGCCCCAGCATTTT.

In this sample, this clonotype turned up a few times. The chain links TRBV7-6 to TRBJ2-7; TRBD2 might be the D (5 bases). This CDR3 contains 14 residues. CDR1 and CDR2 (germline): SGHVS, FNYEAQ. V was cut by 5 bases and J by 7 bases, with 18 bases left in between. CDR3 DNA: TGTGCCAGCAGCCCCGGAGGCCCCTCGGGGGAGCAGTACTTC. Protein: CASSPGGPSGEQYF.

The chain uses TRBV20-1 and TRBJ2-7; D might be TRBD1 or TRBD2, each matching 5 bases. V was trimmed by 1 base and J by 3 bases, leaving 10 bases between them. Germline V CDR1 and CDR2: DFQATT, SNEGSKA (reference sequence). The CDR3 length is 13 residues. CDR3 protein: CSARGDRYYEQYF. The CDR3 DNA follows: TGCAGTGCTAGAGGGGACCGATACTACGAGCAGTACTTC.